Described below is a single T cell receptor beta chain sequence and its context. The junction shows a germline mismatch at one end, possibly a read error. The data originate from a study of shared clonotypes between healthy human individuals. All the donors were Caucasian adults who lived in Nashville, Tennessee. Clones were sequenced by immunoSEQ multiplex PCR, and TCRdb holds only the in-frame ones, with some missing. This table has fewer than 600,000 clones, around 77% appearing once. This CDR3 region has 13 residues. Germline assignment: CDR1 WNHNN and CDR2 SYGVQD (reference sequence). The chain links TRBV10-1 to TRBJ1-1, with D perhaps matching TRBD1 (5 bases). The clonotype originates from a woman aged 40 to 50 in good health. Some clones in this sample may be carry-over from other donors' samples. The sequenced material came from PBMCs. The CDR3 reads CASRAGRGTEASF. Here the CDR3 DNA reads TGCGCCAGCCGCGCCGGGCGGGGCACTGAAGCTTCCTTT.